A selection of T cell receptor beta chains follows, all from one sample in a study of blood T cell repertoires in COVID-19. Produced via immunoSEQ multiplex PCR; TCRdb's table is partial and in-frame only. This table holds about 130,000 clones, around 86% found once. The sequenced sample consisted of PBMCs or T cells enriched from blood (not recorded which). The receptors were sampled from a man aged 25 to 40 who had recovered from COVID-19. The CDR3 runs from the conserved cysteine through the conserved F or W. D genes are given only for firm matches. Size tells how often a clone was seen (once, few, many) or the class of an expanded clone, and some rows leave it out.

j_call,clone_size,v_call,d_call,cdr3_aa,cdr3_nt
TRBJ2-1,NA,TRBV5-4,NA,CASRGGANEQFF,TGTGCCAGCAGGGGCGGGGCCAATGAGCAGTTCTTC
TRBJ2-1,NA,TRBV18,TRBD2,CASSPPSGTVNEQFF,TGTGCCAGCTCACCTCCTAGCGGGACCGTCAATGAGCAGTTCTTC
TRBJ1-2,once,TRBV19,TRBD1,CASSRQGAYGYTF,TGTGCCAGTAGCAGACAGGGAGCCTATGGCTACACCTTC
TRBJ1-4,NA,TRBV10-3,NA,CAISETRGSGGTNEKLFF,TGTGCCATCAGTGAGACTCGAGGATCCGGAGGAACTAATGAAAAACTGTTTTTT
TRBJ2-7,NA,TRBV3-1/TRBV3-2,TRBD2,CASSQDMLAGDYEQYF,TGTGCCAGCAGCCAAGATATGCTAGCGGGAGACTACGAGCAGTACTTC
TRBJ2-1,NA,TRBV27,NA,CASSFSFTYNEQFF,TGTGCCAGCAGTTTCAGTTTTACCTACAATGAGCAGTTCTTC
TRBJ1-3,few,TRBV5-4,NA,CASSSPGQDSGNTIYF,TGTGCCAGCAGCTCCCCAGGTCAGGACTCTGGAAACACCATATATTTT
TRBJ1-5,NA,TRBV19,TRBD1,CASQGQRSNQPQHF,TGTGCCAGTCAGGGACAGCGAAGCAATCAGCCCCAGCATTTT
TRBJ1-5,NA,TRBV29-1,NA,CSAQAQGNQPQHF,TGCAGCGCCCAAGCTCAGGGCAATCAGCCCCAGCATTTT
TRBJ2-5,few,TRBV9,TRBD2,CASSVASGPKETQYF,TGTGCCAGCAGCGTAGCTAGCGGGCCAAAAGAGACCCAGTACTTC
TRBJ1-1,NA,TRBV30,TRBD1,CATRDRGLSAFF,TGTGCCACCCGGGACAGGGGGCTTTCGGCTTTCTTT
TRBJ1-5,NA,TRBV5-1,TRBD1,CASSLEGGGQPQHF,TGCGCCAGCAGCTTGGAAGGGGGCGGTCAGCCCCAGCATTTT
TRBJ2-5,once,TRBV18,TRBD1,CASSQQTGGGQETQYF,TGTGCCAGCTCACAACAGACAGGGGGAGGGCAAGAGACCCAGTACTTC
TRBJ2-1,NA,TRBV11-2,TRBD2,CASSSTSGGHEQFF,TGTGCCAGCAGCTCGACTAGCGGGGGACATGAGCAGTTCTTC
TRBJ2-1,NA,TRBV5-6,TRBD2,CASSWREGPSYNEQFF,TGTGCCAGCAGCTGGCGGGAGGGCCCCTCCTACAATGAGCAGTTCTTC
TRBJ2-3,NA,TRBV9,TRBD2,CASSVSSGSGDTQYF,TGTGCCAGCAGCGTATCTAGCGGGAGTGGGGATACGCAGTATTTT
TRBJ1-1,NA,TRBV10-3,NA,CAISDLTGNTEAFF,TGTGCCATCAGCGACTTGACAGGGAACACTGAAGCTTTCTTT
TRBJ1-4,NA,TRBV29-1,NA,CSNGRRYEKLFF,TGCAGCAACGGGAGGCGCTATGAAAAACTGTTTTTT
TRBJ2-3,NA,TRBV6-4,NA,CASSGESTDTQYF,TGTGCCAGCAGTGGGGAGAGCACAGATACGCAGTATTTT
TRBJ1-2,NA,TRBV25-1,NA,CASSEYGRNGYTF,TGTGCCAGCAGTGAATATGGGAGGAATGGCTACACCTTC
TRBJ2-1,NA,TRBV7-9,NA,CASSRLPGAPNEQFF,TGTGCCAGCAGCCGTCTGCCGGGAGCCCCCAATGAGCAGTTCTTC
TRBJ2-7,NA,TRBV5-6,NA,CASSLAATYEQYF,TGTGCCAGCAGCTTGGCCGCCACATACGAGCAGTACTTC
TRBJ2-2,NA,TRBV5-5,NA,CASSFLTGELFF,TGTGCCAGCAGCTTTTTAACCGGGGAGCTGTTTTTT
TRBJ1-6,once,TRBV4-2,NA,CASSQGDFRSPLHF,TGTGCCAGCAGCCAAGGGGACTTTCGCTCACCCCTCCACTTT
TRBJ2-7,NA,TRBV5-4,TRBD1,CASSSLPGTGNYEQYF,TGTGCCAGCAGCTCCCTTCCCGGGACAGGGAATTACGAGCAGTACTTC
TRBJ2-1,once,TRBV6-5,NA,CASSYEQPYNEQFF,TGTGCCAGCAGTTACGAACAGCCATACAATGAGCAGTTCTTC
TRBJ1-1,few,TRBV19,NA,CASSINGHTEAFF,TGTGCCAGTAGTATCAATGGGCACACTGAAGCTTTCTTT
TRBJ1-4,NA,TRBV7-2,NA,CASSPGPGTIVEKLFF,TGTGCCAGCAGCCCTGGACCCGGGACAATAGTAGAAAAACTGTTTTTT
TRBJ1-1,NA,TRBV7-8,TRBD1,CASSLGQGQPGTEAFF,TGTGCCAGCAGCTTAGGACAGGGCCAACCGGGCACTGAAGCTTTCTTT
TRBJ2-1,NA,TRBV6-5,NA,CASKNSGAINEQFF,TGTGCCAGCAAGAATAGCGGAGCGATTAATGAGCAGTTCTTC
TRBJ1-5,NA,TRBV6-5,TRBD1,CASRQGAFGNQPQHF,TGTGCCAGCAGACAGGGGGCGTTTGGCAATCAGCCCCAGCATTTT
TRBJ2-7,NA,TRBV5-5,TRBD2,CASSLVLSGRALQYF,TGTGCCAGCAGCTTGGTCCTTAGCGGGAGGGCCTTGCAGTACTTC
TRBJ1-2,NA,TRBV2,NA,CASSDTPVTGIYGYTF,TGTGCCAGCAGTGATACCCCAGTAACGGGGATATATGGCTACACCTTC
TRBJ2-5,NA,TRBV4-2,TRBD2,CASSQDGASGGETQYF,TGTGCCAGCAGCCAAGATGGGGCTAGCGGAGGGGAGACCCAGTACTTC
TRBJ1-1,NA,TRBV19,NA,CASSSAGEGNTEAFF,TGTGCCAGTAGTAGCGCAGGGGAGGGGAACACTGAAGCTTTCTTT
TRBJ1-5,NA,TRBV2,NA,CASSEGAPNQPQHF,TGTGCCAGCAGTGAGGGGGCCCCCAATCAGCCCCAGCATTTT
TRBJ1-5,NA,TRBV19,TRBD1,CASSIPGQGYGNQPQHF,TGTGCCAGTAGTATACCGGGACAGGGGTATGGCAATCAGCCCCAGCATTTT
TRBJ1-1,NA,TRBV13,NA,CASRQDLSAEAFF,TGTGCCAGCAGGCAAGATTTGAGCGCTGAAGCTTTCTTT
TRBJ1-1,NA,TRBV27,NA,CASSPGLNTEAFF,TGTGCCAGCAGTCCCGGGTTGAACACTGAAGCTTTCTTT
TRBJ2-2,NA,TRBV5-4,NA,CASSETRKNTGELFF,TGTGCCAGCAGCGAAACTCGAAAGAACACCGGGGAGCTGTTTTTT
TRBJ2-7,few,TRBV5-3,TRBD2,CVRSLFLADTSSYEQYF,TGTGTCAGAAGCTTGTTCCTAGCGGATACGAGCTCCTACGAGCAGTACTTC
TRBJ2-3,NA,TRBV27,NA,CASSFSGVGTDTQYF,TGTGCCAGCAGTTTTTCAGGGGTTGGAACAGATACGCAGTATTTT
TRBJ2-7,NA,TRBV16,NA,CASSQYSSYEQYF,TGTGCCAGCAGCCAATATAGCTCCTACGAGCAGTACTTC
TRBJ1-2,NA,TRBV7-9,NA,CASSPGGEGYTF,TGTGCCAGCAGCCCCGGCGGGGAAGGCTACACCTTC
TRBJ1-3,NA,TRBV11-3,NA,CASSLDSVSGNTIYF,TGTGCCAGCAGCTTAGATTCAGTCTCTGGAAACACCATATATTTT
TRBJ1-6,NA,TRBV7-2,NA,CASSLSGQHNSPLHF,TGTGCCAGCAGCTTATCTGGACAGCATAATTCACCCCTCCACTTT
TRBJ2-7,NA,TRBV19,NA,CASSIELGATYEQYF,TGTGCCAGTAGTATAGAACTGGGAGCCACCTACGAGCAGTACTTC
TRBJ2-2,NA,TRBV2,NA,CASSEAGQAGELFF,TGTGCCAGCAGTGAAGCCGGCCAGGCCGGGGAGCTGTTTTTT
TRBJ2-2,NA,TRBV5-7,NA,CASSFPPGCLPGELFF,TGTGCCAGCAGCTTTCCTCCAGGGTGTCTTCCCGGGGAGCTGTTTTTT
TRBJ2-7,few,TRBV5-1,TRBD1,CASSFGQGPYEQYF,TGCGCCAGCAGCTTTGGACAGGGGCCCTACGAGCAGTACTTC
TRBJ1-2,NA,TRBV11-2,TRBD1,CASSMGQAAYGYTF,TGTGCCAGCAGCATGGGACAGGCAGCCTATGGCTACACCTTC
TRBJ2-1,NA,TRBV7-9,NA,CASSNQDHQFF,TGTGCCAGCAGCAACCAGGATCACCAGTTCTTC
TRBJ2-6,NA,TRBV18,TRBD2,CASSPAGVRSGANVLTF,TGTGCCAGCTCACCGGCGGGGGTCCGCTCTGGGGCCAACGTCCTGACTTTC
TRBJ2-1,NA,TRBV28,TRBD2,CASSLFGLAGGRNNEQFF,TGTGCCAGCAGTTTATTCGGGCTAGCGGGGGGGCGGAACAATGAGCAGTTCTTC